A selection of T cell receptor beta chains follows, all from one sample in a study of low-dose radiotherapy and immunotherapy resistance in tumors. TCRdb fed the reads into MiXCR, producing one record per CDR3 protein. The sample has about 39,000 distinct CDR3 sequences, around a third seen once; the top ten hold around 3.5%. Here the sequenced sample was PBMCs, taken before treatment. These receptors were taken from a male donor with gallbladder cancer. Each CDR3 is given with its conserved first and last residue. The D gene is left open where the match is weak. Clone size is stated in some rows and not others, as once, few, many or a class when expanded.

abundance,len,d_gene,v_gene,j_gene,CDR3nt,CDR3aa
NA,16,NA,TRBV18,TRBJ1-3,TGTGCCAGCTCACCTCCAGCGGCGGCCTCTGGAAACACCATATATTTT,CASSPPAAASGNTIYF
NA,16,TRBD1,TRBV5-5,TRBJ2-7,TGTGCCAGCAGCTTGGCCTCGGGGACAGGGCCTTACGAGCAGTACTTC,CASSLASGTGPYEQYF
many,15,TRBD2,TRBV27,TRBJ2-4,TGTGCCAGCCGCAACTTAGCGGGAGGCAAAAACATTCAGTACTTC,CASRNLAGGKNIQYF
NA,13,TRBD2,TRBV6-2/TRBV6-3,TRBJ2-1,TGTGCCAGCAGTGCTACAGGAGGGGCGGGGGGGTTCTTC,CASSATGGAGGFF
NA,14,NA,TRBV18,TRBJ2-7,TGTGCCAGCTCACCCCAAGGGAAAGGTTACGAGCAGTACTTC,CASSPQGKGYEQYF
NA,14,NA,TRBV6-2/TRBV6-3,TRBJ1-4,TGTGCCAGCAGTGGGTCGGACCCATACGAAAAACTGTTTTTT,CASSGSDPYEKLFF
once,15,TRBD2,TRBV7-2,TRBJ2-3,TGTGCCAGCAGCTCCGCAGCGGGAGGCACAGATACGCAGTATTTT,CASSSAAGGTDTQYF
many,15,NA,TRBV4-1,TRBJ1-5,TGCGCCAGCAGCCAGTGGGGGGCTGGCAATCAGCCCCAGCATTTT,CASSQWGAGNQPQHF
medium-sized,14,TRBD1,TRBV12-3/TRBV12-4,TRBJ1-5,TGTGCCAGCAGCTTGACAGGGGGCGGTCAGCCCCAGCATTTT,CASSLTGGGQPQHF
many,16,NA,TRBV29-1,TRBJ2-4,TGCAGCGTTGAAGATCGGTACCAGCGTCCCAAAAACATTCAGTACTTC,CSVEDRYQRPKNIQYF
NA,14,NA,TRBV12-3/TRBV12-4,TRBJ2-3,TGTGCCAGCAGTTTACTGGCTACCACAGATACGCAGTATTTT,CASSLLATTDTQYF
many,13,TRBD1,TRBV20-1,TRBJ2-7,TGCAGTGCCGTAGGCGGGACAGGGGTTGCGCAGTACTTC,CSAVGGTGVAQYF
many,15,NA,TRBV20-1,TRBJ2-1,TGCAGTGCCGCTCTGCCGGGGAGCTCCTACAATGAGCAGTTCTTC,CSAALPGSSYNEQFF
NA,13,NA,TRBV6-2/TRBV6-3,TRBJ2-3,TGTGCCAGCCCTAGCAGTTACACAGATACGCAGTATTTT,CASPSSYTDTQYF
medium-sized,14,NA,TRBV28,TRBJ2-1,TGTGCCAGCACCCTTCGGCCGACGGTCGATGAGCAGTTCTTC,CASTLRPTVDEQFF
many,16,NA,TRBV11-1,TRBJ2-1,TGTGCCAGCAGCTTAGGCCTAGCGAGCTCCTACAATGAGCAGTTCTTC,CASSLGLASSYNEQFF
many,15,TRBD1,TRBV7-3,TRBJ2-3,TGTGCCAGCAGCATACAGGGGGCGAGCACAGATACGCAGTATTTT,CASSIQGASTDTQYF
many,14,NA,TRBV5-1,TRBJ2-2,TGCGCCAGCAGCCCCTACAGCAACACCGGGGAGCTGTTTTTT,CASSPYSNTGELFF
NA,15,NA,TRBV19,TRBJ1-2,TGTGCCAGTAGTATGGGAGTCGGGGTGAGCTATGGCTACACCTTC,CASSMGVGVSYGYTF
many,16,NA,TRBV28,TRBJ2-1,TGTGCCAGCAGACCGGCGGGGGCTGGTCAGGACAATGAGCAGTTCTTC,CASRPAGAGQDNEQFF
few,13,TRBD1,TRBV3-1,TRBJ1-1,TGTGCCAGCAGCCTCAGGGGGGGGCCTGAAGCTTTCTTT,CASSLRGGPEAFF
many,15,NA,TRBV2,TRBJ1-6,TGTGCCAGCATCCCTTCGGGCTCCTATAATTCACCCCTCCACTTT,CASIPSGSYNSPLHF
NA,17,TRBD2,TRBV4-3,TRBJ2-5,TGCGCCAGCAGCCAAGACCGACTAGCGGGAGGGCCGGTGACCCAGTACTTC,CASSQDRLAGGPVTQYF
NA,17,TRBD1,TRBV5-6,TRBJ1-4,TGTGCCAGCAGCCCTAGGACAGGGCTCAGACCGAGAGAAAAACTGTTTTTT,CASSPRTGLRPREKLFF
medium-sized,15,NA,TRBV6-2/TRBV6-3,TRBJ2-7,TGTGCCAGCAGTCCCCGCAACCTGGACCTCCGCGAGCAGTACTTC,CASSPRNLDLREQYF
many,15,NA,TRBV21-1,TRBJ2-7,TGTGCCAGCAGCAAAGAGGAGACAAACTCCTACGAGCAGTACTTC,CASSKEETNSYEQYF
NA,17,NA,TRBV6-5,TRBJ2-3,TGTGCCAGCAGTTACTCGAATTCCCCCTCTACCGTCAATACGCAGTATTTT,CASSYSNSPSTVNTQYF
many,14,NA,TRBV15,TRBJ1-5,TGTGCCACCAGCAGACCTAACGATTATCAGCCCCAGCATTTT,CATSRPNDYQPQHF
few,15,NA,TRBV12-3/TRBV12-4,TRBJ1-5,TGTGCCAGCAGTTTAGAAGGCTTGCGCGGCCAGCCCCAGCATTTT,CASSLEGLRGQPQHF
many,14,NA,TRBV27,TRBJ2-7,TGTGCCAGCAGTTTCACCGGACTCACGAACGAGCAGTACTTC,CASSFTGLTNEQYF
few,16,NA,TRBV5-6,TRBJ2-1,TGTGCCAGCAGCCCAGTGGGGTGGTTCTCCTACAATGAGCAGTTCTTC,CASSPVGWFSYNEQFF
NA,13,NA,TRBV20-1,TRBJ1-5,TGCAGTGCTAGAGATGTAGTGAATCAGCCCCAGCATTTT,CSARDVVNQPQHF
NA,18,NA,TRBV21-1,TRBJ2-2,NA,CASSKGVGGSPTGELFFF
many,14,TRBD1,TRBV5-1,TRBJ1-5,TGTGCCAGCAGCAGGGGGGGCGAGGGCAAGCCCCAGCATTTT,CASSRGGEGKPQHF
many,16,TRBD1,TRBV3-1,TRBJ2-3,TGTGCCAGCAGCCAAGATACAGGGGGAAGCACAGATACGCAGTATTTT,CASSQDTGGSTDTQYF
many,15,TRBD1,TRBV2,TRBJ2-2,TGTGCCAGCATGAGGGACAGGGGACCGGGCGGGGAGCTGTTTTTT,CASMRDRGPGGELFF
many,14,TRBD2,TRBV19,TRBJ2-1,TGTGCCAGTAGTAACGGACTAGCGGGAAATGAGCAGTTCTTC,CASSNGLAGNEQFF
many,15,NA,TRBV30,TRBJ2-1,TGTGCCTGGAGTGTGGCGGTGAGCTCCTACAATGAGCAGTTCTTC,CAWSVAVSSYNEQFF
NA,17,TRBD2,TRBV19,TRBJ2-1,TGTGCCAGTAGCCTACAGATGTTGGCGGGAGGGCACAATGAGCAGTTCTTC,CASSLQMLAGGHNEQFF
many,15,TRBD1,TRBV12-3/TRBV12-4,TRBJ2-3,TGTGCCAGCAGTCGCGGGACAGGGAAGTTGGATACGCAGTATTTT,CASSRGTGKLDTQYF
many,15,NA,TRBV5-1,TRBJ1-2,TGCGCCAGCAGCTTGGAAGGAAACTTTAACTATGGCTACACCTTC,CASSLEGNFNYGYTF
many,14,TRBD1,TRBV18,TRBJ1-6,TGTGCCAGCTCACGGGACAGCTATAATTCACCCCTCCACTTT,CASSRDSYNSPLHF
many,12,NA,TRBV5-1,TRBJ2-7,TGCGCCAGCAGGGATACAGGGTTCGAGCAGTACTTC,CASRDTGFEQYF
many,15,TRBD1,TRBV27,TRBJ1-2,TGTGCCAGCAGTTTATCGGCCCTGACAGGGGGTGGCTACACCTTC,CASSLSALTGGGYTF
NA,15,TRBD2,TRBV2,TRBJ2-3,TGTGCCAGCAGCCTAGCGGGAGGGTACACAGATACGCAGTATTTT,CASSLAGGYTDTQYF
NA,15,NA,TRBV4-3,TRBJ2-3,TGCGCCAGCAGCCAGGTTGGAAGCAACACAGATACGCAGTATTTT,CASSQVGSNTDTQYF
many,16,NA,TRBV7-9,TRBJ2-4,TGTGCCAGCAGCCCCGGACAGCTGCTAGCCAAAAACATTCAGTACTTC,CASSPGQLLAKNIQYF
once,10,NA,TRBV7-2,TRBJ2-5,TGTGCCGGGGGTAAAGAGACCCAGTACTTC,CAGGKETQYF
many,17,NA,TRBV3-1,TRBJ1-4,TGTGCCAGCAGCCAACAGGGGCAGACGGCAACTAATGAAAAACTGTTTTTT,CASSQQGQTATNEKLFF
many,16,NA,TRBV23-1,TRBJ2-4,TGCGCCAGCAGTCAAATTGGGAGGACAGGACCAAACATTCAGTACTTC,CASSQIGRTGPNIQYF
many,15,TRBD2,TRBV3-1,TRBJ2-1,TGTGCCAGCAGGAACGAGGGACTAGTTCTCAATGAGCAGTTCTTC,CASRNEGLVLNEQFF
NA,13,NA,TRBV7-2,TRBJ1-1,TGTGCCAGCAGCTTAGTTCCGGGCACTGAAGCTTTCTTT,CASSLVPGTEAFF
few,14,TRBD1,TRBV5-1,TRBJ1-5,TGCGCCAGCAGCTCGGGACAGGGCAATCAGCCCCAGCATTTT,CASSSGQGNQPQHF
many,14,NA,TRBV29-1,TRBJ2-7,TGCAGCGTTGTGTTAGCGGAGGGCCTATACGAGCAGTACTTC,CSVVLAEGLYEQYF
many,12,NA,TRBV5-1,TRBJ2-7,TGCGCCAGCAGCCGGGACACCTACGAGCAGTACTTC,CASSRDTYEQYF